One and the same sample provided the 30 T cell receptor beta chains below, sequenced in a study of blood T cell repertoires in COVID-19 (dated by TCRdb to 2020 to 2021). The library was produced with the immunoSEQ multiplex PCR assay. This immuneACCESS table, as held by TCRdb, lists in-frame sequences with V and J called but not all clones. Of the missing ones, under half trace to an unresolved V gene in checked studies; the others have no known cause. The sample contains around 140,000 clones, 85% of them found a single time. About 2.6% of the sample rests with the top ten. The sequenced sample consisted of peripheral blood. Receptors were obtained from a human donor with acute or convalescent COVID-19. The donor label of this sample is uncertain.

The V and J genes are TRBV7-2 and TRBJ2-5, with unresolved D. Per the germline V gene, CDR1 is SGHTA and CDR2 is FQGNSA. V gave up 6 bases and J gave up 2 bases, with 7 bases separating them. The CDR3 contains 12 residues. CDR3 DNA: TGTGCCAGCAGAGCCCTTCAAGAGACCCAGTACTTC. It is translated as CASRALQETQYF.

This clone was detected once. The chain links TRBV18 to TRBJ2-7, with a tentative D call TRBD2 (5 bases). CDR3 length equals 13 residues. Germline loops: CDR1 KGHSH, CDR2 LQKENI. The germline V and J ends were trimmed by 2 bases and 1 base, with 6 bases remaining between them. CDR3 nucleotide sequence: TGTGCCAGCTCACCAAGAGGGTCCTACGAGCAGTACTTC. Translated, it gives CASSPRGSYEQYF.

The chain is built from TRBV5-8 and TRBJ2-7, with 13 positions matching TRBD2. The CDR3 length is 15 residues. V shed 0 bases, J shed 9 bases, and the junction held 6 bases outside the gene matches. Germline CDR1 SGHTS, CDR2 YDEGEE. CDR3 bases: TGTGCCAGCAGCTTGGGGACTAGCGGGAGTGAAGGGCAGTACGTC. This codes for CASSLGTSGSEGQYV.

The V gene is TRBV11-2, the J gene TRBJ1-1, with D tentatively TRBD1 (5 bases). From germline, CDR1 is SGHAT and CDR2 FQNNGV. V was shortened by 7 bases and J by 0 bases, with 15 bases between the two germline ends. The CDR3 sequence is 15 residues long. The CDR3 DNA reads TGTGCCAGCACCCAAGGGGCCACAATGAACACTGAAGCTTTCTTT. This encodes CASTQGATMNTEAFF.

This chain uses TRBV2 with TRBJ1-1, with D unresolved. The CDR3 length is 14 residues. Deletions cut 4 bases from V and 2 bases from J, with 11 bases between. The germline V gene encodes CDR1 SNHLY and CDR2 FYNNEI. CDR3 sequence: CASSGVGRNTEAFF. The CDR3 nucleotides read TGTGCCAGCAGTGGGGTGGGCCGCAACACTGAAGCTTTCTTT.

The chain carries TRBV3-1 (or the pseudogene TRBV3-2) and TRBJ1-6; D perhaps matches TRBD1 (6 bases). Looked up from germline, CDR1 is LGHDT and CDR2 is YNNKEL (reference sequence). CDR3 length equals 15 residues. V lost 0 bases and J 10 bases, leaving 13 bases between the germline ends. The chain's CDR3 is CASSQEADSRSPLHF. In nucleotides, the CDR3 is TGTGCCAGCAGCCAAGAGGCGGACAGTAGGTCACCCCTCCACTTT.

This chain's CDR3 is CASSPPVLASTGELFF. DNA for the CDR3: TGTGCCAGCTCACCACCGGTCCTAGCTTCGACCGGGGAGCTGTTTTTT. The chain recombines TRBV18 with TRBJ2-2; D may be TRBD2 (5 bases). The V and J ends lost 0 bases and 5 bases respectively, with 13 bases between them. The CDR3 has 16 amino acids. The germline CDR1 and CDR2 sequences are KGHSH and LQKENI.

The chain uses TRBV5-1 and TRBJ2-1; unclear D gene. Between the trimmed V and J ends, which lost 2 bases and 9 bases, there was a span of 12 bases. CDR3 length: 13 amino acids. Germline V gives CDR1 SGHRS, CDR2 YFSETQ. The CDR3 DNA reads as TGCGCCAGCAGCTTACCCCCCTCGAGTGAGCAGTTCTTC. This gives the protein CASSLPPSSEQFF.

The chain couples TRBV2 to TRBJ1-5; 7 bases are shared with TRBD1. The germline V gene has CDR1 SNHLY and CDR2 FYNNEI. The J segment lost 3 bases and the V segment lost 6 bases, leaving 5 bases of the junction unmatched. The length of the CDR3 is 14 residues. The CDR3 reads CASSEQGINQPQHF. The DNA for the CDR3 is TGTGCCAGCAGCGAACAGGGGATCAATCAGCCCCAGCATTTT.

The rearrangement uses TRBV5-3 and TRBJ2-7; 8 bases agree with TRBD1. TRBV5-3 carries the ORF label, with uncertain function. CDR3 size: 16 residues. The ends lost 1 base at V and 3 bases at J; junction bases unmatched: 9. CDR3 in amino acids: CARSLKTGARVYEQYV. The CDR3 DNA reads TGTGCCAGAAGCTTGAAGACAGGGGCTAGGGTCTACGAGCAGTACGTC.

V and J are TRBV24-1 and TRBJ1-2, with D unclear. Germline CDR1 and CDR2: KGHDR and SFDVKD. This CDR3 region has 15 residues. With 5 bases removed from V and 2 bases from J, the gap between germline ends came to 14 bases. This CDR3 is CATSAMGAGNYGYTF. The CDR3 DNA follows: TGTGCCACCAGTGCGATGGGCGCCGGAAACTATGGCTACACCTTC.

The chain employs TRBV6-1 and TRBJ1-5; weak D call: TRBD1 (6 bases). V lost 0 bases, J lost 8 bases, and 17 bases lay in between. The CDR3 spans 16 residues. CDR1 is MNHNS, CDR2 SASEGT, per germline. The CDR3 here is CASSEAPGALMKPQHF. In DNA, the CDR3 is TGTGCCAGCAGTGAAGCCCCAGGGGCCCTCATGAAGCCCCAGCATTTT.

The V and J genes are TRBV5-4 and TRBJ2-5, with D tentatively TRBD2 (6 bases). The CDR3 is made up of 15 amino acids. Germline CDR1 and CDR2: SGHNT and YYREEE (reference sequence). V lost 1 base and J 4 bases, leaving 14 bases between the germline ends. The CDR3 loop is CASSLSRGLVETQYF. The CDR3 DNA follows: TGTGCCAGCAGCTTGAGTCGGGGGTTGGTAGAGACCCAGTACTTC.

The V call is TRBV21-1, the J call TRBJ2-1; TRBD2, the D gene given by the table, was not confirmed from the DNA. TRBV21-1 corresponds to a pseudogene. The CDR3 spans 20 residues. CDR3 loop: CASSSKTGTSGRVFTNEQFF. The CDR3 DNA is TGTGCCAGCAGCTCAAAAACCGGGACTAGCGGGAGAGTTTTTACAAATGAGCAGTTCTTC.

CDR3 in DNA: TGTGCCATCTCACAGTACCTGGGCACTGAAGCTTTCTTT. It translates to CAISQYLGTEAFF. J is TRBJ1-1 and V is TRBV12-3 or TRBV12-4; D unresolved. Trimming removed 10 bases at V and 4 bases at J, with 16 bases between. The CDR3 is 13 amino acids.

The rearrangement links TRBV29-1 to TRBJ1-4; 8 positions match TRBD1. V shed 3 bases and J 5 bases; nucleotides not matched to a gene: 2. The CDR3 has 13 residues. The V gene's germline CDR1 is SQVTM and CDR2 ANQGSEA. The CDR3 reads CSVEGTGNEKLFF. CDR3 nucleotide sequence: TGCAGCGTTGAGGGGACAGGCAATGAAAAACTGTTTTTT.

The chain links TRBV19 to TRBJ2-7; D is possibly TRBD2 (6 bases). The V end lost 4 bases, the J end lost 0 bases, and 13 bases lay between the germline ends. The V gene's germline CDR1 is LNHDA and CDR2 SQIVND (reference sequence). This CDR3 comprises 15 residues. The CDR3 reads CASSTEGLFSYEQYF. The CDR3 nucleotides are TGTGCCAGTAGTACAGAGGGACTGTTCTCCTACGAGCAGTACTTC.

The chain couples TRBV24-1 to TRBJ2-2, with 10 bases identical to TRBD1. There are 15 residues in the CDR3. The V segment lost 6 bases and the J segment 3 bases; nucleotides outside the gene matches: 3. The germline CDR1 and CDR2 sequences are KGHDR and SFDVKD. CDR3 loop: CATSYGTGDTGELFF. CDR3 coding DNA: TGTGCCACCAGTTATGGGACAGGGGACACCGGGGAGCTGTTTTTT.

The genes are TRBV24-1 and TRBJ1-5; D call uncertain. Germline CDR1 reads KGHDR; CDR2 reads SFDVKD. Between the trimmed V and J ends, which lost 1 base and 3 bases, there was a span of 6 bases. The CDR3 totals 14 residues. The CDR3 sequence: CATSDFGPNQPQHF. CDR3 nucleotide sequence: TGTGCCACCAGTGATTTTGGGCCCAATCAGCCCCAGCATTTT.

The chain is built from TRBV7-6 and TRBJ2-1, with 9 bases aligning to TRBD1. Germline CDR1 is SGHVS and CDR2 is FNYEAQ. CDR3 length equals 16 residues. Losses at the gene ends were 3 bases for V and 4 bases for J; bases not matched to a gene: 7. This CDR3 reads CASSLRQGGVYNEQFF. As DNA, the CDR3 is TGTGCCAGCAGCTTGCGACAGGGGGGGGTGTACAATGAGCAGTTCTTC.

The chain recombines TRBV28 with TRBJ1-5; 8 nucleotides align to TRBD1. The germline V gene has CDR1 MDHEN and CDR2 SYDVKM. Trimming at V came to 5 bases and at J to 5 bases, leaving 14 bases not matched to a gene. CDR3 size: 17 residues. CDR3 nucleotide sequence: TGTGCCAGCAGTCCGGAACCGTTACCAGGGGGCTATCAGCCCCAGCATTTT. This translates into CASSPEPLPGGYQPQHF.

The chain employs TRBV5-1 and TRBJ2-5; 11 nucleotides match TRBD2. V shed 4 bases, J shed 2 bases, and the junction held 7 bases outside the gene matches. The CDR3 is made up of 16 amino acids. The germline CDR1 and CDR2 sequences are SGHRS and YFSETQ. CDR3 loop: CASSITGTSGQETQYF. As DNA, the CDR3 is TGCGCCAGCAGCATAACCGGGACTAGCGGTCAAGAGACCCAGTACTTC.

The chain combines TRBV3-1 (or the pseudogene TRBV3-2) with TRBJ2-1, with TRBD2 matching over 9 bases. The germline V gene encodes CDR1 LGHDT and CDR2 YNNKEL (reference sequence). The length of the CDR3 is 18 residues. Losses at the gene ends were 1 base for V and 5 bases for J; bases not matched to a gene: 12. The chain's CDR3 is CASSQVFDSSGVNNEQFF. The CDR3 region has the DNA TGTGCCAGCAGCCAAGTGTTTGATTCTAGCGGGGTGAACAATGAGCAGTTCTTC.

This rearrangement joins TRBV9 to TRBJ2-1, with D unclear. This CDR3 region has 14 residues. Trimming cost V 2 bases and J 0 bases, with 6 bases left between them. The germline V gene has CDR1 SGDLS and CDR2 YYNGEE. The CDR3 bases are TGTGCCAGCAGCGTTTCGAGCTCCTACAATGAGCAGTTCTTC. Protein: CASSVSSSYNEQFF.

Regarding this clone: This sample also contains other DNA sequences that code for the same CDR3. The chain is built from TRBV9 and TRBJ2-2, with 8 nucleotides matching TRBD1. The CDR3 is 15 amino acids. Germline CDR1 reads SGDLS; CDR2 reads YYNGEE. The V gene end was trimmed by 2 bases and the J gene end by 5 bases; junction bases not matched to a gene: 5. CDR3 DNA sequence: TGTGCCAGCAGCGTGGGACAGGTGGATACCGGGGAGCTGTTTTTT. Its translation is CASSVGQVDTGELFF.

V usage is TRBV28 and J usage is TRBJ1-5; no definite D call. The CDR3 contains 13 residues. Germline CDR1 is MDHEN and CDR2 is SYDVKM. The CDR3 region has the DNA TGTGGTATCCAGGAGCCCGGGGATCAGCCCCAGCATTTT. This sequence encodes CGIQEPGDQPQHF.

This clone appeared once. This rearrangement joins TRBV21-1 to TRBJ1-6; TRBD1 is the table's D call and was not checked against the DNA. TRBV21-1 is labeled a pseudogene. The CDR3 runs to 15 residues. In DNA form, the CDR3 reads TGTGCCAGCAGCAAGAACCGGGACAGACTCTCACCCCTCCACTTT. As protein: CASSKNRDRLSPLHF.

The rearrangement links TRBV19 to TRBJ2-3; no clear D gene. V lost 6 bases to trimming and J lost 5 bases, with 15 bases between them. Germline V gene lookup returns CDR1 LNHDA and CDR2 SQIVND (reference sequence). This CDR3 comprises 14 residues. In DNA, the CDR3 is TGTGCCAGTAGCAGGAAAGTTCAGCAAGATACGCAGTATTTT. As protein: CASSRKVQQDTQYF.

The chain couples TRBV5-5 to TRBJ2-2, with TRBD2 identical over 11 bases. The V gene's germline CDR1 is SGHKS and CDR2 YYEKEE (reference sequence). The V gene end was trimmed by 3 bases and the J gene end by 4 bases; junction bases not matched to a gene: 5. This CDR3 contains 16 residues. CDR3 DNA: TGTGCCAGCAGCTATAGCGGGGGGGCAATCACCGGGGAGCTGTTTTTT. Translating it yields CASSYSGGAITGELFF.

This chain uses TRBV21-1 with TRBJ1-3; no check of the table's D call, TRBD1, against the DNA was made. TRBV21-1 is annotated as a pseudogene. This CDR3 is built from 15 residues. CDR3 bases: TGTGCCAGCAGCAAGACATACGCCCCCGGAAACACCATATATTTT. Its protein is CASSKTYAPGNTIYF.